Sequencing of this T cell receptor (beta chain) was carried out in a study of OX40 agonist ivuxolimab in advanced cancers. Context from the whole study: Ivuxolimab, which targeted the costimulatory receptor OX40 (CD134), was an agonistic, fully human IgG2 monoclonal antibody. Intravenous ivuxolimab was administered to patients every 2 weeks at six dose levels: 0.01, 0.1, 0.3, 1.5, 3 and 10 mg/kg. Among the approximately 50 dose-escalation patients, around 19 had hepatocellular carcinoma, about 15 melanoma, 9 renal cell carcinoma and 9 head and neck cancer. A male proportion of roughly 85% and a mean age of about 60 years, ranging from about 23 to 79, were recorded for the dose-escalation cohort. Patients were allowed to have had prior anti-PD-1, anti-PD-L1 or anti-CTLA-4 therapy, and around 41% of the dose-escalation patients had previously received checkpoint inhibitors. Three dose-escalation patients achieved partial responses, one with hepatocellular carcinoma and two with cutaneous melanoma. The point of sequencing TCRbeta in the periphery was to test whether ivuxolimab changed TCR sequence diversity and drove clonal T-cell expansion. The paper describes the monotherapy dose-escalation part (N of about 47 patients) of the phase I trial of ivuxolimab.

The trial excluded patients who had a history of autoimmune disease or who were on systemic immunosuppression. Peripheral blood for TCR sequencing was drawn from every dose cohort at baseline, at cycle 4 day 1 and at cycle 7 day 1. The samples were taken from a phase I, first-in-human, multicenter, open-label dose-escalation trial of ivuxolimab. Adults with locally advanced or metastatic melanoma, renal cell carcinoma, hepatocellular carcinoma or head and neck squamous cell carcinoma were enrolled in the trial. Before TCR sequencing, CD4+ and CD8+ T cells were separately sorted from peripheral blood. Spanning cysteine to phenylalanine, the CDR3 consists of 17 amino acids. The only DNA kept is the CDR3, 51 bases in frame from the first base. The CDR1 and CDR2 encoded by the germline V gene are SQVTM and ANQGSEA. Deletion took 4 bases off V and 3 bases off J, with a span of 19 bases between the germline ends.

This clone appeared once. This clone's antigen is unknown. No base qualities exist here, and no much larger clone lies one base off it. To sequence the TCRbeta CDR3 region, genomic DNA was isolated from the sorted cells. The immunoSEQ Assay was used to sequence the TCRbeta CDR3 regions. Held by TCRdb, this immuneACCESS table contains in-frame sequences only and omits some clones. Under half of the omission traces to an unresolved V gene where checked; the cause of the rest is unknown. This sample has 77,000 or so clones in its table, and about 93% of those were observed once. The ten largest clones add up to around 0.3% of the sample. General conclusions and limits of the study: Low levels of normalized T-cell clonal expansion were also shown by some nonresponding patients. After ivuxolimab, expanded clones were on average more numerous among CD8+ T cells than among CD4+ T cells. Partial responders in the 0.1-3.0 mg/kg groups had among the lowest normalized peripheral clonal expansion, especially among CD8+ T cells. The antigen specificity of the peripheral T cells that underwent clonal expansion was not determined. At doses of 0.1 to 3.0 mg/kg, clonal expansion of both CD4+ and CD8+ blood T cells was observed from baseline to week 6.

The sequence was obtained from an adult with an advanced solid tumor such as melanoma, head and neck, liver or kidney cancer. The sequence is built from TRBV29-1 and TRBJ2-6; the D gene is possibly TRBD2, with 6 bases matching. The sample in question was CD4+ or CD8+ T cells sorted from blood, obtained in a trial of the OX40 agonist ivuxolimab. Read as DNA, the sequence is TGCAGCGTTGCCCTGGGGAGGTCGTTTAGTGGGGCCAACGTCCTGACTTTC. Translated, this gives CSVALGRSFSGANVLTF.